Presented here are 5 T cell receptor beta chains from one specimen sequenced in a study of human T cells and chemical hapten exposure. Individual cDNA molecules (in the library) carried attached unique molecular identifiers. TCRdb reanalysed the reads using MiXCR and keeps one entry per CDR3 protein. The sample lists a few thousand distinct CDR3 sequences, about 60% seen once, with about 9.1% in the top ten. The treatment was: therapeutic diphenylcyclopropenone sensitization with weekly scalp DPC. The sample was whole blood, taken before DPC sensitization or 2, 6, or about 24 weeks after (not recorded which). These receptors were taken from an adult with alopecia areata. Some clones in this sample may be carry-over from other donors' samples. This table probably holds off-target reads from a library built for another chain.

This chain links TRBV6-6 with TRBJ2-7; D gene uncertain. The V end was cut by 2 bases, the J end by 0 bases, with 11 bases between. This CDR3 region has 15 residues. Per germline, CDR1 MNHNY and CDR2 SVGAGI (reference sequence). The CDR3 DNA is TGTGCCAGCAGTTACGACCCAAGGAGCTCCTACGAGCAGTACTTC. Translated, it gives CASSYDPRSSYEQYF.

This clonotype has just a few counts. V usage is TRBV5-1 and J usage is TRBJ2-1, with TRBD1 matching 8 bases. CDR1 and CDR2 from the germline V gene are SGHRS and YFSETQ. The V and J ends lost 5 bases and 0 bases, in that order; junction bases with no gene match: 13. The CDR3 is made up of 18 amino acids. The CDR3 is CASRQGGDRPPSYNEQFF. For the CDR3, the DNA is TGCGCCAGCAGGCAGGGCGGGGACAGGCCGCCCTCCTACAATGAGCAGTTCTTC. The full variable domain, rest sourced from reference TRBV5-1 and TRBJ2-1, is KAGVTQTPRYLIKTRGQQVTLSCSPISGHRSVSWYQQTPGQGLQFLFEYFSETQRNKGNFPGRFSGRQFSNSRSEMNVSTLELGDSALYLCASRQGGDRPPSYNEQFFGPGTRLTVL.

The chain is built from TRBV20-1 and TRBJ2-7; no clear D. This CDR3 region has 12 residues. Looked up from germline, CDR1 is DFQATT and CDR2 is SNEGSKA (reference sequence). Trimming took 2 bases from V and 2 from J, leaving 7 bases between them. The CDR3 here is CSARHYTYEQYF. CDR3 DNA: TGCAGTGCTAGACACTATACCTACGAGCAGTACTTC.

This clonotype was seen a few times. This chain connects TRBV29-1 to TRBJ2-1, with 10 bases that match TRBD2. The germline gives CDR1 SQVTM, CDR2 ANQGSEA. V shed 6 bases and J 4 bases; nucleotides not matched to a gene: 6. The CDR3 contains 14 residues. CDR3 DNA: TGCAGCGTGAGGACTAGCGGTTTATACAATGAGCAGTTCTTC. This sequence encodes CSVRTSGLYNEQFF.

The genes are TRBV11-2 and TRBJ2-5; D unclear. The length of the CDR3 is 15 residues. From germline, CDR1 is SGHAT and CDR2 FQNNGV. V was pared by 5 bases and J by 3 bases, with 16 bases between. This chain's CDR3 is CASSQRYGLEETQYF. In nucleotides, the CDR3 is TGTGCCAGCAGCCAACGATATGGCCTCGAAGAGACCCAGTACTTC.